A single sample gave rise to the 10 T cell receptor beta chains below, sequenced in a study of blood T cells in healthy people across ages. PCR was performed a second time for roughly 7 to 11 cycles using a sample-barcoded 5' primer and a J-beta primer mix. Each CDR3 protein is one row after TCRdb ran MiXCR on the 5' RACE reads. The top ten hold around 25% of the sample, which has over 600,000 distinct CDR3 sequences, around 50% seen once. The sequencing sample was made of blood. Receptor source: a man aged 35 to 55 in good health.

The gene calls are TRBV25-1 and TRBJ1-5; D gene uncertain. This CDR3 contains 13 residues. Trimming pared 6 bases from V and 5 bases from J, leaving 11 bases between. The germline V gene has CDR1 MGHDK and CDR2 SYGVNS. CDR3 sequence (DNA): TGTGCCAGCAGGCCATGGGGTGATCAGCCCCAGCATTTT. This encodes CASRPWGDQPQHF.

The rearrangement uses TRBV20-1 and TRBJ1-1; D not resolved. Trimming took off 1 base at V and 5 bases at J, with 14 bases between the two ends. The germline gives CDR1 DFQATT, CDR2 SNEGSKA (reference sequence). The CDR3 length is 14 residues. The CDR3 DNA sequence: TGCAGTGCTAGAGTCCCGGGGAAAAGGACTGAAGCTTTCTTT. It encodes CSARVPGKRTEAFF.

The CDR3 DNA reads as TGTGCCAGCTATTTCCACCCGGGGGATACGCAGTATTTT. Amino acid sequence: CASYFHPGDTQYF. The gene calls are TRBV9 and TRBJ2-3; possibly TRBD2 for D (5 bases). Trimming took 7 bases from V and 6 from J, leaving 15 bases between them. Germline CDR1 reads SGDLS; CDR2 reads YYNGEE. This CDR3 spans 13 amino acids.

The chain combines TRBV12-3 or TRBV12-4 with TRBJ2-7; TRBD1 matches at 11 bases. The CDR3 consists of 13 residues. Trimming at V came to 7 bases and at J to 6 bases, leaving 5 bases not matched to a gene. The CDR3 region is CASNRDRGVEQYF. CDR3 DNA: TGTGCCAGCAATCGGGACAGGGGGGTCGAGCAGTACTTC.

The genes are TRBV20-1 and TRBJ2-1; 7 bases fit TRBD1. Germline-derived CDR1 and CDR2 are DFQATT and SNEGSKA (reference sequence). The length of the CDR3 is 15 residues. CDR3 DNA sequence: TGCAGCGCTCCGAAGGGGGCCCGGGTGGGTGGTGAGCAGTTCTTC. It specifies CSAPKGARVGGEQFF.

This clonotype occurred a few times. This chain joins TRBV12-3 or TRBV12-4 and TRBJ1-2; 7 nucleotides match TRBD1. The CDR3 is 13 residues long. With 8 bases clipped from V and 6 bases from J, the junction kept 9 bases outside the gene matches. In DNA, the CDR3 is TGTGCCAGCTGTACGGAGGGGGCGAATGGCTACACCTTC. Amino acids: CASCTEGANGYTF.

The chain couples TRBV7-9 to TRBJ2-5; D remains unclear. The germline CDR1 and CDR2 sequences are SEHNR and FQNEAQ (reference sequence). CDR3 length: 14 residues. V shed 1 base and J shed 5 bases, with 11 bases lying between them. CDR3 DNA: TGTGCCAGCAGCTTAGTGGTGGATGCGGAGACCCAGTACTTC. It translates to CASSLVVDAETQYF.

The V gene is TRBV27, the J gene TRBJ2-1; D not resolved. From germline, CDR1 is MNHEY and CDR2 SMNVEV (reference sequence). V lost 1 base and J lost 5, with 9 bases in between. The CDR3 has 14 amino acids. CDR3 DNA: TGTGCCAGCAGTTTATTTCGTCAGGACAATGAGCAGTTCTTC. Its translation: CASSLFRQDNEQFF.

This clonotype was detected a few times. DNA of the CDR3: TGTGCCAGCAGCTTAATCGGAGCTCCCTCCTACGAGCAGTACTTC. This encodes CASSLIGAPSYEQYF. J is TRBJ2-7 and V is TRBV7-2; D remains unclear. V was cut by 2 bases and J by 0 bases, with 11 bases left in between. This CDR3 region has 15 residues. Germline V CDR1 and CDR2: SGHTA, FQGNSA.

The chain links TRBV7-3 to TRBJ2-7, with TRBD2 matching 8 bases. The end of the DNA fits TRBJ2-5 better, so the J call may be wrong. The CDR3 spans 14 residues. CDR1 SGHTA and CDR2 FQGTGA come from the germline V gene. The CDR3 sequence is CASSSRGGEQTQYF. The CDR3 DNA reads TGTGCCAGCAGTTCACGGGGGGGTGAACAGACCCAGTACTTC.